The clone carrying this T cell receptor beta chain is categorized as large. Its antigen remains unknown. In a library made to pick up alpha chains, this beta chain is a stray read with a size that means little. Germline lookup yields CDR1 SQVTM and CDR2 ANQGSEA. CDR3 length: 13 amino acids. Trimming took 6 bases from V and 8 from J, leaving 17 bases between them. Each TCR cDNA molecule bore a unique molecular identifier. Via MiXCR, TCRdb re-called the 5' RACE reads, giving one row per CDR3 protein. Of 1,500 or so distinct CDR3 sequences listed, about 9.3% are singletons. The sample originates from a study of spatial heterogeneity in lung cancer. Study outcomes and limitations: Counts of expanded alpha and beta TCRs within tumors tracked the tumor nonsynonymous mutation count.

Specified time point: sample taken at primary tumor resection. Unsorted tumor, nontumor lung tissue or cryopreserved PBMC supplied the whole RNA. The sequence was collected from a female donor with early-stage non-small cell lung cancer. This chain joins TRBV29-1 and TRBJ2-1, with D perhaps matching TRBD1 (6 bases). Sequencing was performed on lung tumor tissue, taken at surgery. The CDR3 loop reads CSVAQGSGYEQFF. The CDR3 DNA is TGCAGCGTCGCACAGGGTTCCGGCTATGAGCAGTTCTTC.